Listed here are 8 T cell receptor beta chains from one sample, sequenced in a study of blood T cell repertoires in COVID-19. This table comes from immunoSEQ multiplex PCR, and its TCRdb copy is limited to in-frame clones, with some not included. This repertoire shows some 390,000 clones, 85% to 90% found once; its top ten account for 0.95% to 1.2%. Sequencing input: PBMCs or T cells enriched from blood (not recorded which). These TCRs come from a man under 40 who had recovered from COVID-19.

The genes are TRBV2 and TRBJ2-1; D not resolved. Germline V gene data show CDR1 as SNHLY and CDR2 as FYNNEI. The CDR3 is made up of 14 amino acids. Deletions cut 5 bases from V and 6 bases from J, with 14 bases between. CDR3 coding DNA: TGTGCCAGCAGTAGCCGGGTAGCCCCCAATGAGCAGTTCTTC. It codes for CASSSRVAPNEQFF. The full variable domain, rest sourced from reference TRBV2 and TRBJ2-1, is EPEVTQTPSHQVTQMGQEVILRCVPISNHLYFYWYRQILGQKVEFLVSFYNNEISEKSEIFDDQFSVERPDGSNFTLKIRSTKLEDSAMYFCASSSRVAPNEQFFGPGTRLTVL.

The rearrangement joins TRBV5-1 to TRBJ1-6; D not resolved. The ends were cut back, 4 bases at V and 6 bases at J, with 14 bases in the middle. CDR3 length: 15 amino acids. The germline V gene has CDR1 SGHRS and CDR2 YFSETQ. Here the CDR3 DNA reads TGCGCCAGCAGCCTGGACGTTTTGAGTAATTCACCCCTCCACTTT. Amino acid sequence: CASSLDVLSNSPLHF. The complete variable domain, with remaining parts taken from reference TRBV5-1 and TRBJ1-6, reads KAGVTQTPRYLIKTRGQQVTLSCSPISGHRSVSWYQQTPGQGLQFLFEYFSETQRNKGNFPGRFSGRQFSNSRSEMNVSTLELGDSALYLCASSLDVLSNSPLHFGNGTRLTVT.

The chain recombines TRBV3-1 (or the pseudogene TRBV3-2) with TRBJ2-2; 7 bases are a match to TRBD1. J gave up 1 base and V 6 bases, and 14 bases lay outside the gene matches. The CDR3 sequence is 18 residues long. The germline V gene encodes CDR1 LGHDT and CDR2 YNNKEL (reference sequence). CDR3 nucleotide sequence: TGTGCCAGCAGTCACCTGGTCCGGGACAGTGTGAACACCGGGGAGCTGTTTTTT. This gives the protein CASSHLVRDSVNTGELFF.

The chain recombines TRBV13 with TRBJ2-3; TRBD2 aligns across 7 bases. Trimming removed 4 bases from V and 6 bases from J; junction bases left unmatched: 10. CDR1 is PRHDT, CDR2 FYEKMQ, per germline (reference sequence). The CDR3 runs 15 residues. In DNA, the CDR3 is TGTGCCAGCAGCTCCCGGACTGTCGGGAGGGATACGCAGTATTTT. Protein product: CASSSRTVGRDTQYF.

V gene TRBV5-1 combines with J gene TRBJ2-1; possibly TRBD1 for D (5 bases). V lost 4 bases, J lost 8 bases, and 7 bases lay in between. The CDR3 consists of 11 residues. Germline lookup yields CDR1 SGHRS and CDR2 YFSETQ. DNA for the CDR3: TGCGCCAGCAGCACCAGGGATGAGCAGTTCTTC. Its protein is CASSTRDEQFF.

This rearrangement joins TRBV11-2 to TRBJ2-7; 7 nucleotides line up with TRBD2. V dropped 5 bases and J dropped 3; count of bases not matched to a gene: 10. CDR1 SGHAT and CDR2 FQNNGV come from the germline V gene. The CDR3 length is 15 residues. CDR3 coding DNA: TGTGCCAGCAGCCAATCGACGGGGGGAGGCTACGAGCAGTACTTC. This sequence encodes CASSQSTGGGYEQYF.

The gene calls are TRBV19 and TRBJ2-2; 8 bases agree with TRBD1. The CDR3 is 14 residues long. V shed 4 bases, J shed 6 bases, and the junction held 4 bases outside the gene matches. Germline CDR1 is LNHDA and CDR2 is SQIVND (reference sequence). The CDR3: CASSRDRWAGELFF. CDR3 nucleotide sequence: TGTGCCAGTAGTAGGGACAGGTGGGCCGGGGAGCTGTTTTTT.

The chain recombines TRBV20-1 with TRBJ2-1; D not resolved. The V end was cut by 4 bases, the J end by 12 bases, with 13 bases between. Germline CDR1 and CDR2: DFQATT and SNEGSKA (reference sequence). The CDR3 has 11 amino acids. This chain's CDR3 is CSAKVLGVQFF. The CDR3 DNA is TGCAGTGCTAAGGTCTTGGGCGTGCAGTTCTTC.